This is a list of T cell receptor beta chains from one sample in a study of T cell repertoires in ileal Crohn's disease. Measured with immunoSEQ multiplex PCR; TCRdb has only the in-frame clones, and not every one. There are about 60,000 clones in the sample; around nine tenths occur only once, and roughly 2% lies in the top ten. The material sequenced was ileal tissue. The receptors come from an adult with Crohn's disease. Both conserved end residues are part of each CDR3. Fields, in order: D gene, V gene, clone size, J gene, CDR3 protein, CDR3 DNA. The D gene is left open where the match is weak. Some rows mark clone size as missing; the rest say once, few, many or name a class of expanded clone.

TRBD2	TRBV5-1	-	TRBJ2-5	CASSFLGLSSETQYF	TGCGCCAGCAGCTTTTTGGGACTAAGTTCGGAGACCCAGTACTTC
TRBD2	TRBV10-3	-	TRBJ2-1	CAISDSYGGRAHEQFF	TGTGCCATCAGTGATTCCTATGGCGGGAGGGCCCATGAGCAGTTCTTC
TRBD1	TRBV2	-	TRBJ1-4	CASTKIPGQGEKLFF	TGTGCCAGCACCAAAATTCCGGGACAGGGGGAAAAACTGTTTTTT
-	TRBV27	-	TRBJ2-7	CASSGQGLTYEQYF	TGTGCCAGCAGCGGGCAGGGGCTTACCTACGAGCAGTACTTC
-	TRBV2	-	TRBJ1-5	CASSRQNQPQHF	TGTGCCAGCAGTAGACAGAATCAGCCCCAGCATTTT
TRBD1	TRBV9	once	TRBJ1-6	CASRGQPNSPLHF	TGTGCCAGCAGGGGACAGCCAAATTCACCCCTCCACTTT
TRBD2	TRBV18	-	TRBJ2-1	CASSGAGAVFGNEQFF	TGTGCCAGCTCAGGGGCGGGAGCAGTTTTTGGCAATGAGCAGTTCTTC
-	TRBV28	-	TRBJ1-4	CASSFQGRAVGKLFF	TGTGCCAGCAGTTTCCAGGGCAGGGCCGTTGGAAAACTGTTTTTT
-	TRBV27	few	TRBJ2-7	CASSLSLAYEQYF	TGTGCCAGCAGTTTATCGTTAGCCTACGAGCAGTACTTC
TRBD2	TRBV5-1	-	TRBJ2-3	CASSFSTSGTDTQYF	TGCGCCAGCAGCTTTTCGACTAGCGGCACAGATACGCAGTATTTT
-	TRBV2	-	TRBJ2-1	CASRITLESSEQFF	TGTGCCAGCAGGATAACACTAGAGAGTTCTGAGCAGTTCTTC
TRBD1	TRBV27	-	TRBJ1-4	CASRGDSSATNEKLFF	TGTGCCAGCAGAGGGGACAGCTCTGCAACTAATGAAAAACTGTTTTTT
TRBD2	TRBV5-4	-	TRBJ2-1	CASSLGLAELNEQFF	TGTGCCAGCAGCTTGGGGCTAGCGGAATTGAATGAGCAGTTCTTC
TRBD1	TRBV5-6	-	TRBJ1-2	CASSLGRTGAYGYTF	TGTGCCAGCAGCTTGGGCAGGACAGGGGCCTATGGCTACACCTTC
TRBD2	TRBV6-4	-	TRBJ2-2	CASSDVAGGTGELFF	TGTGCCAGCAGTGACGTTGCGGGGGGGACCGGGGAGCTGTTTTTT
-	TRBV11-2	-	TRBJ1-1	CASSRLGVRNTEAFF	TGTGCCAGCAGCCGGCTGGGAGTCAGGAACACTGAAGCTTTCTTT
TRBD2	TRBV9	-	TRBJ2-3	CASSGTSGGTTDTQYF	TGTGCCAGCAGCGGAACTAGCGGGGGGACCACAGATACGCAGTATTTT
TRBD1	TRBV19	-	TRBJ1-2	CASSLPQGKYGYTF	TGTGCCAGTAGTCTCCCACAGGGGAAGTATGGCTACACCTTC
-	TRBV5-1	-	TRBJ1-6	CASSRQDNSPLHF	TGCGCCAGCAGCCGACAGGACAATTCACCCCTCCACTTT
-	TRBV28	-	TRBJ1-2	CASSLDSNYGYTF	TGTGCCAGCAGCCTCGACAGTAACTATGGCTACACCTTC
-	TRBV2	once	TRBJ1-4	CASSDRGFGEKLFF	TGTGCCAGCAGTGACCGGGGGTTCGGTGAAAAACTGTTTTTT
TRBD1	TRBV11-2	-	TRBJ1-2	CASSSPGQGRGYTF	TGTGCCAGCAGCTCACCGGGACAGGGGCGCGGCTACACCTTC
TRBD1	TRBV18	-	TRBJ1-4	CASSPQGAIATNEKLFF	TGTGCCAGCTCACCACAGGGGGCGATTGCAACTAATGAAAAACTGTTTTTT